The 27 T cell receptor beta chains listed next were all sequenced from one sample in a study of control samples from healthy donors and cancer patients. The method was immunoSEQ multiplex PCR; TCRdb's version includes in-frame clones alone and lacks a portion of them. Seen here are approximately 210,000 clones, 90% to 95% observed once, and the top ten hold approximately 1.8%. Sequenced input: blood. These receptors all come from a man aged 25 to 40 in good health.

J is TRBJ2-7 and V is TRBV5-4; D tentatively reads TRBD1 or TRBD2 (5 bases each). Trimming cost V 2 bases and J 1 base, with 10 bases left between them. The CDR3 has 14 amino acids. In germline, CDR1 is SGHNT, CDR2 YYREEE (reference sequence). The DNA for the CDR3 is TGTGCCAGCAGCTTCAAGGGACCGTCCTACGAGCAGTACTTC. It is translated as CASSFKGPSYEQYF.

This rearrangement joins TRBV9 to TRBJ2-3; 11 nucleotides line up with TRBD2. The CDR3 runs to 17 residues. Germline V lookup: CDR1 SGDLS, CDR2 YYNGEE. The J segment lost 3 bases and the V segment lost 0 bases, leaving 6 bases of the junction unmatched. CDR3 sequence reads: CASSVEDSGGATDTQYF. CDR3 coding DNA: TGTGCCAGCAGCGTAGAAGATAGCGGGGGGGCGACAGATACGCAGTATTTT.

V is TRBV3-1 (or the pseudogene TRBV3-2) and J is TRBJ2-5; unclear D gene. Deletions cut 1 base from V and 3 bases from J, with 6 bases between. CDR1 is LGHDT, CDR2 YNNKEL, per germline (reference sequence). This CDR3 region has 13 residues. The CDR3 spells CASSQGPEETQYF. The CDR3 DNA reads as TGTGCCAGCAGCCAAGGCCCCGAAGAGACCCAGTACTTC.

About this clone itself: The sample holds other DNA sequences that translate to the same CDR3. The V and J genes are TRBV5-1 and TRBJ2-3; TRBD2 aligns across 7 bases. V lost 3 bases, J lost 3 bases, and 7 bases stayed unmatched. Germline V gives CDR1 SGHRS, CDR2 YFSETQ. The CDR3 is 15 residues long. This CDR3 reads CASSSRGGRTDTQYF. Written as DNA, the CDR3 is TGCGCCAGCAGCTCGCGCGGGGGTAGGACAGATACGCAGTATTTT.

The CDR3 DNA follows: TGTGCCAGCAGCCAAGGGACAGGGAGGGGGGGAAAGCCCCAGCATTTT. Translated, it gives CASSQGTGRGGKPQHF. This chain uses TRBV3-1 (or the pseudogene TRBV3-2) with TRBJ1-5; 8 bases line up with TRBD1. Germline V gene lookup returns CDR1 LGHDT and CDR2 YNNKEL (reference sequence). V shed 1 base and J 8 bases; nucleotides not matched to a gene: 10. The CDR3 runs 16 residues.

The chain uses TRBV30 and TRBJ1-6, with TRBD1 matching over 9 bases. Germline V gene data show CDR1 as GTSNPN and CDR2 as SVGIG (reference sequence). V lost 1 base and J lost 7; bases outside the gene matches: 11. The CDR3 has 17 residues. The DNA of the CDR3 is TGTGCCTGGAGTGCCTCAAGGACCGGGACAGGGAATTCACCCCTCCACTTT. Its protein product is CAWSASRTGTGNSPLHF.

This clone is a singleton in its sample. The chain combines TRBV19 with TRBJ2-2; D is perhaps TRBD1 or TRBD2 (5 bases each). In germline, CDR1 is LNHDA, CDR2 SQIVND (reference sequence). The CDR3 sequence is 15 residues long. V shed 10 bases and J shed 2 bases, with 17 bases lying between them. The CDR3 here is CATSEGNSNTGELFF. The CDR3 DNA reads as TGTGCCACCTCTGAGGGGAATTCCAACACCGGGGAGCTGTTTTTT.

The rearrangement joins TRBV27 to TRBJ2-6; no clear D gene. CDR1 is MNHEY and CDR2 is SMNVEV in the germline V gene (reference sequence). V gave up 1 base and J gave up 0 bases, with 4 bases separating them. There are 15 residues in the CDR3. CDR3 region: CASSLLGSGANVLTF. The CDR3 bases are TGTGCCAGCAGTTTATTGGGCTCTGGGGCCAACGTCCTGACTTTC.

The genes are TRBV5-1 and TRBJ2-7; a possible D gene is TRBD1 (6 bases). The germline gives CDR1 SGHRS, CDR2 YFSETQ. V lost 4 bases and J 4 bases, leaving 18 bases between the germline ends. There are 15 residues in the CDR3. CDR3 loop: CASSNSGTSFYEQYF. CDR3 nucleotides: TGCGCCAGCAGCAATTCCGGGACATCGTTTTACGAGCAGTACTTC. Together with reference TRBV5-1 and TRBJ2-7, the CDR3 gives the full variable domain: KAGVTQTPRYLIKTRGQQVTLSCSPISGHRSVSWYQQTPGQGLQFLFEYFSETQRNKGNFPGRFSGRQFSNSRSEMNVSTLELGDSALYLCASSNSGTSFYEQYFGPGTRLTVT.

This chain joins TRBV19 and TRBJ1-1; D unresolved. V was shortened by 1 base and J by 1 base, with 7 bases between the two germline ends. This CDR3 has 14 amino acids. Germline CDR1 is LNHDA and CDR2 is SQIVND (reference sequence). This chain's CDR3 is CASSIGPANTEAFF. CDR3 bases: TGTGCCAGTAGTATAGGCCCAGCGAACACTGAAGCTTTCTTT.

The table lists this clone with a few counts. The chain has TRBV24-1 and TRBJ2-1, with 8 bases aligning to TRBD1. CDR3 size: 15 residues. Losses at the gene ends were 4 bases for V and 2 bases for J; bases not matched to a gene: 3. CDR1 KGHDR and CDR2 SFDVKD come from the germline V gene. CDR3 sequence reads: CATSDQTGAYNEQFF. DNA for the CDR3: TGTGCCACCAGTGACCAGACAGGGGCCTACAATGAGCAGTTCTTC.

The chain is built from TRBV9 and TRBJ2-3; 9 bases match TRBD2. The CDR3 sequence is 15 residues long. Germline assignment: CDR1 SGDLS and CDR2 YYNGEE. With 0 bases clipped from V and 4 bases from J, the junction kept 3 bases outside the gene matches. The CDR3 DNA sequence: TGTGCCAGCAGCGTAGCGGGACTAGCTTCAGATACGCAGTATTTT. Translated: CASSVAGLASDTQYF.

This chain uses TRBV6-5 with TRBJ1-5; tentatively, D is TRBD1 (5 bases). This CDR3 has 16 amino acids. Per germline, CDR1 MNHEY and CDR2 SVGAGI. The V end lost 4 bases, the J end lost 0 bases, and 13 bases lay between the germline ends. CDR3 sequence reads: CASSFPGDYSNQPQHF. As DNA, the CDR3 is TGTGCCAGCAGTTTCCCGGGGGATTATAGCAATCAGCCCCAGCATTTT.

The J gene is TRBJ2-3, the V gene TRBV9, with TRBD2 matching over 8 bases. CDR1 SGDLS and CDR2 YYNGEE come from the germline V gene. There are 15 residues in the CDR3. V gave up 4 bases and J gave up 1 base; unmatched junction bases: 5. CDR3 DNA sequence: TGTGCCAGCAGCAGATCGGGGGGGGGCACAGATACGCAGTATTTT. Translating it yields CASSRSGGGTDTQYF.

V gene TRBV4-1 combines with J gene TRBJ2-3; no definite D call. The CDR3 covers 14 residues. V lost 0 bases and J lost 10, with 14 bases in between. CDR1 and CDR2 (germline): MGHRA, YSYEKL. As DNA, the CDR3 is TGCGCCAGCAGCCAAGATCCCTCCACCCCCGCGCAGTATTTT. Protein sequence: CASSQDPSTPAQYF.

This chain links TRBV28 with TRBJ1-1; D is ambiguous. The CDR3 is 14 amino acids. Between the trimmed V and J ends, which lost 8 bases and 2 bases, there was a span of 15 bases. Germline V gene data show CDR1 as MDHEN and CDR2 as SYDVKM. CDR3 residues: CASVLYGRNTEAFF. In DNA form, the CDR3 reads TGTGCCAGCGTCCTCTACGGTAGAAACACTGAAGCTTTCTTT.

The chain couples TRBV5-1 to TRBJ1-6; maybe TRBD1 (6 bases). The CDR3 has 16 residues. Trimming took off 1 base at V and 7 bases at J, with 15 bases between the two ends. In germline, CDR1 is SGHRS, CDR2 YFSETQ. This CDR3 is CASSLNRVGGNSPLHF. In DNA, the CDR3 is TGCGCCAGCAGCTTGAACAGGGTGGGGGGGAATTCACCCCTCCACTTT.

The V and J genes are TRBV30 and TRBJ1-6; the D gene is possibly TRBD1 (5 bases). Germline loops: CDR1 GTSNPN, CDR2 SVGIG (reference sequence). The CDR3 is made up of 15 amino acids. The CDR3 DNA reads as TGTGCGATCAAACCTGGTGCGGGGGAGAATTCACCCCTCCACTTT. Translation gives CAIKPGAGENSPLHF.

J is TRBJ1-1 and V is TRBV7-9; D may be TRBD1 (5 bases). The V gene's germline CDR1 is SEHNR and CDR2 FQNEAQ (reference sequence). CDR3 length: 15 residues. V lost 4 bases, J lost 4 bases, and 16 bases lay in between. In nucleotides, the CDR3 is TGTGCCAGCAGCTCGGACGGACACCGAGGCACTGAAGCTTTCTTT. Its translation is CASSSDGHRGTEAFF.

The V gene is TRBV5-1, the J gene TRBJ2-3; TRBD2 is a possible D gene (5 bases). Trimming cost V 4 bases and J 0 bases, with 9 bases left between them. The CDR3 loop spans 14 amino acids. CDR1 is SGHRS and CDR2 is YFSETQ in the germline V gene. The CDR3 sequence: CASSGGPSTDTQYF. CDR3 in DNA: TGCGCCAGCAGCGGCGGGCCTAGCACAGATACGCAGTATTTT.

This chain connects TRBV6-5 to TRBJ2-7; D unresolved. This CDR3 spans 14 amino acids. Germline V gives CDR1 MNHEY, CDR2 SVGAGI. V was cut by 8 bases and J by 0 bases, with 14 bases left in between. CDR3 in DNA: TGTGCCAGCTCATTTCTTGTTGGCTCCTACGAGCAGTACTTC. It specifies CASSFLVGSYEQYF.

CDR3 sequence reads: CASGSRDSEGETQYF. The CDR3 coding sequence is TGCGCCAGCGGATCCAGGGACTCAGAGGGGGAGACCCAGTACTTC. The chain has TRBV5-1 and TRBJ2-5; D might be TRBD2 (6 bases). The CDR3 covers 15 residues. The V end lost 7 bases, the J end lost 5 bases, and 21 bases lay between the germline ends. Germline CDR1 is SGHRS and CDR2 is YFSETQ.

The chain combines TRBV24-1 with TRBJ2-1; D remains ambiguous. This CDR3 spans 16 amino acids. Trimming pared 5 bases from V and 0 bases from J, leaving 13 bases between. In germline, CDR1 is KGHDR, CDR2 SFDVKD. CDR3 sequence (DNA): TGTGCCACCAGTGGTCATGTGATAAACTCCTACAATGAGCAGTTCTTC. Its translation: CATSGHVINSYNEQFF.

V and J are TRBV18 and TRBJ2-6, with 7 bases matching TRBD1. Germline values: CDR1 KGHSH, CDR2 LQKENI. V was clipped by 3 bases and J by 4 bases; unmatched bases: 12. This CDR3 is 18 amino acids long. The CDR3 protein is CASSPTNRGRGGANVLTF. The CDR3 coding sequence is TGTGCCAGCTCACCCACGAATAGGGGGCGTGGCGGGGCCAACGTCCTGACTTTC.

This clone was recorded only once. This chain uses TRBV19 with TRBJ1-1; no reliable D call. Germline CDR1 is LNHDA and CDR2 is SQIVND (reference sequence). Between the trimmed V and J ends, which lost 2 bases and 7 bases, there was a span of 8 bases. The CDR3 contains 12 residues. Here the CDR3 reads CASSILGLEAFF. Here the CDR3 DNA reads TGTGCCAGTAGTATATTAGGCCTTGAAGCTTTCTTT. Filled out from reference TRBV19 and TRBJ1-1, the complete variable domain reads DGGITQSPKYLFRKEGQNVTLSCEQNLNHDAMYWYRQDPGQGLRLIYYSQIVNDFQKGDIAEGYSVSREKKESFPLTVTSAQKNPTAFYLCASSILGLEAFFGQGTRLTVV.

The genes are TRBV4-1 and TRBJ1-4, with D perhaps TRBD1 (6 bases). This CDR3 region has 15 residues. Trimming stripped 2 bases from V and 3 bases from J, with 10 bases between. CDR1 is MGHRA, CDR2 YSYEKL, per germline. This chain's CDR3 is CASSQTGLSNEKLFF. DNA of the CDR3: TGCGCCAGCAGCCAAACAGGGTTGTCTAATGAAAAACTGTTTTTT.

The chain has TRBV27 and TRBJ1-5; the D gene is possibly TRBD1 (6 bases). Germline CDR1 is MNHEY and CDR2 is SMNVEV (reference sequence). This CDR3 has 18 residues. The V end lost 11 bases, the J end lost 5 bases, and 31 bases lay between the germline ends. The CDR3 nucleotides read TGTGCCTTCACCCACAGGGTGGGCCGAAGAGGGAAGTATCAGCCCCAGCATTTT. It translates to CAFTHRVGRRGKYQPQHF.